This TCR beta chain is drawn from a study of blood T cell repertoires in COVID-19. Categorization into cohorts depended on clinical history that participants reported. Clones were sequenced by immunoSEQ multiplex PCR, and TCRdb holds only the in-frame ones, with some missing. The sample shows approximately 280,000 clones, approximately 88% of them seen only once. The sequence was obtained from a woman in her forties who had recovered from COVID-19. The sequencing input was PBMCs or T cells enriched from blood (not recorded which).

This CDR3 reads CASSLVQNSYEQYF. DNA of the CDR3: TGTGCCAGCAGTTTAGTACAAAACTCCTACGAGCAGTACTTC. The chain is built from TRBV28 and TRBJ2-7; D is unresolved. Trimming removed 2 bases at V and 0 bases at J, with 8 bases between. The CDR3 loop spans 14 amino acids. Germline V gene sequence: CDR1 MDHEN, CDR2 SYDVKM.